This T cell receptor (beta chain) was recorded in a study of OX40 agonist ivuxolimab in advanced cancers. General notes on the study: Ivuxolimab was an agonistic, fully human IgG2 monoclonal antibody directed against OX40 (CD134), a costimulatory receptor. Intravenous ivuxolimab was administered to patients every 2 weeks at six dose levels: 0.01, 0.1, 0.3, 1.5, 3 and 10 mg/kg. Among the roughly 52 dose-escalation patients, about 19 had hepatocellular carcinoma, about 15 melanoma, 9 renal cell carcinoma and 9 head and neck cancer. The dose-escalation cohort was 80% to 90% male with a mean age of approximately 60 years, ranging from roughly 23 to 90. Prior anti-PD-1, anti-PD-L1 or anti-CTLA-4 therapy was permitted, and checkpoint inhibitors had been received by about 37% of dose-escalation patients. Three dose-escalation patients achieved partial responses, one with hepatocellular carcinoma and two with cutaneous melanoma. The point of sequencing TCRbeta in the periphery was to test whether ivuxolimab changed TCR sequence diversity and drove clonal T-cell expansion. The paper reports the monotherapy dose-escalation portion (N of about 56 patients) of the phase I ivuxolimab trial.

Of note for this clone: It has no known antigen specificity. Within one base of it there is no much larger clone, and no base qualities were kept.

Genomic DNA was isolated from the sorted cells so that the TCRbeta CDR3 region could be sequenced. The immunoSEQ Assay was used to sequence the TCRbeta CDR3 regions. Not all clones reach the TCRdb copy of this immuneACCESS table, which keeps in-frame sequences only. Checked studies attribute under half of the gap to unresolved V genes and leave the rest unexplained. The sample table records about 17,000 clones; roughly 90% of these occur just once. Clones ranked in the top ten supply 15% to 20% of the sample. At the junction V is shortened by 1 base and J by 7 bases, with 8 bases in between. The cysteine opens and the phenylalanine closes a CDR3 of 13 amino acids. Only the CDR3 part of the read is kept: 39 bases, read in frame from the first base. In the germline V gene, CDR1 corresponds to SGHVS and CDR2 to FQNEAQ. Patients with autoimmune disease history or receiving systemic immunosuppression were excluded from the trial. In every dose cohort, peripheral blood was drawn for TCR sequencing at baseline, cycle 4 day 1, and cycle 7 day 1. The samples were taken from a phase I, first-in-human, multicenter, open-label dose-escalation trial of ivuxolimab. Adults with locally advanced or metastatic melanoma, renal cell, hepatocellular, or head and neck squamous cell carcinoma were enrolled in the trial. Before TCR sequencing, CD4+ and CD8+ T cells were separately sorted from peripheral blood.

General study outcomes and caveats: Which antigens the clonally expanded peripheral T cells were specific for was not determined. In the 0.1-3.0 mg/kg groups, partial responders had among the lowest normalized peripheral clonal expansion, particularly in CD8+ T cells. Low levels of normalized T-cell clonal expansion were also shown by some nonresponding patients. At doses of 0.1 to 3.0 mg/kg, clonal expansion of both CD4+ and CD8+ blood T cells was observed from baseline to week 6. After ivuxolimab, more expanded clones were found on average in CD8+ T cells than in CD4+ T cells.

The receptor's source is an adult with an advanced solid tumor such as melanoma, head and neck, liver or kidney cancer. The specimen was CD4+ or CD8+ T cells sorted from blood, collected in a trial of the OX40 agonist ivuxolimab. The sequence joins TRBV7-8 to TRBJ2-1, with no D gene named confidently. At the DNA level, the sequence is TGTGCCAGCAGCTTAGGGTATGGTAATGAGCAGTTCTTC. It is translated as CASSLGYGNEQFF.